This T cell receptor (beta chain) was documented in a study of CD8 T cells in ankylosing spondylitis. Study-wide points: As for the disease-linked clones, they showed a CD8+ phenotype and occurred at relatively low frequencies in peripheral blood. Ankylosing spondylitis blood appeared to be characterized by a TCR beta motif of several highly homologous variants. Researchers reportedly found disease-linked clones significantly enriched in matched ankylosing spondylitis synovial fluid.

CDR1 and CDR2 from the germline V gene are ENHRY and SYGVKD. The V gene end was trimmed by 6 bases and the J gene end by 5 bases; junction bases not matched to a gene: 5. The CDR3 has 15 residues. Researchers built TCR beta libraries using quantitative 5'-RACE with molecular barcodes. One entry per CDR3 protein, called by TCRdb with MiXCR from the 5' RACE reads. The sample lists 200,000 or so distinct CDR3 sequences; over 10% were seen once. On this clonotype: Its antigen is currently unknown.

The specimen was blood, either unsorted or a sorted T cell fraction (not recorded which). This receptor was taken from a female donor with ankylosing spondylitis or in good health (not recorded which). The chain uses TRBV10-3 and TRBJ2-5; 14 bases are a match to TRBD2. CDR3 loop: CAISRLAGGEETQYF. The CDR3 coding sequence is TGTGCCATCAGCAGACTAGCGGGAGGGGAGGAGACCCAGTACTTC.